A single sample is the source of the 21 T cell receptor beta chains below, sequenced in a study of blood T cell repertoires in COVID-19. Sequenced by immunoSEQ multiplex PCR; TCRdb stores in-frame clones only, minus some. The sample holds roughly 170,000 clones, 60% to 80% seen once. Sequencing was carried out using peripheral blood. These receptor sequences come from a woman aged 65 to 85 with acute or convalescent COVID-19.

This clone was detected once. The V call is TRBV6-1, the J call TRBJ2-7; 7 nucleotides line up with TRBD2. V gave up 2 bases and J gave up 3 bases; unmatched junction bases: 7. Germline CDR1 reads MNHNS; CDR2 reads SASEGT. The CDR3 loop spans 15 amino acids. DNA for the CDR3: TGTGCCAGCAGTGAATCGTGGTCTAGCGGCTACGAGCAGTACTTC. Translating it yields CASSESWSSGYEQYF.

V usage is TRBV3-1 (or the pseudogene TRBV3-2) and J usage is TRBJ2-2; possible D gene TRBD1, 6 bases. CDR3 length equals 16 residues. The germline V gene has CDR1 LGHDT and CDR2 YNNKEL (reference sequence). Trimming stripped 0 bases from V and 4 bases from J, with 12 bases between. DNA for the CDR3: TGTGCCAGCAGCCAAGATCTGGCAGGGGCCACCGGGGAGCTGTTTTTT. This encodes CASSQDLAGATGELFF.

This clone was seen a few times. This rearrangement joins TRBV19 to TRBJ2-2; maybe TRBD2 (6 bases). The CDR3 sequence is 15 residues long. In germline, CDR1 is LNHDA, CDR2 SQIVND (reference sequence). The V end lost 4 bases, the J end lost 1 base, and 10 bases lay between the germline ends. CDR3 in DNA: TGTGCCAGTAGTAGGGCGGGGTTGAACACCGGGGAGCTGTTTTTT. It codes for CASSRAGLNTGELFF.

This clone was detected a few times. The chain is built from TRBV24-1 and TRBJ2-2; D is undetermined. The CDR3 runs 13 residues. Germline V gene sequence: CDR1 KGHDR, CDR2 SFDVKD. The ends were cut back, 5 bases at V and 6 bases at J, with 9 bases in the middle. As DNA, the CDR3 is TGTGCCACCAGTGCAGGAACGCCCGGGGAGCTGTTTTTT. It translates to CATSAGTPGELFF.

This chain connects TRBV7-3 to TRBJ2-3, with a tentative D call TRBD2 (6 bases). Between the trimmed V and J ends, which lost 2 bases and 3 bases, there was a span of 21 bases. Germline CDR1 is SGHTA and CDR2 is FQGTGA. The CDR3 is 18 residues long. The CDR3 DNA sequence: TGTGCCAGCAGCTTATTCGGGGGAATCAGTCGGGGAACAGATACGCAGTATTTT. This translates into CASSLFGGISRGTDTQYF.

The chain is built from TRBV4-1 and TRBJ2-7, with D perhaps TRBD1 (6 bases). Germline V lookup: CDR1 MGHRA, CDR2 YSYEKL. The CDR3 runs to 19 residues. Trimming removed 1 base from V and 2 bases from J, with 24 bases in between. The CDR3 DNA sequence: TGCGCCAGCAGCCAAGTCTTTGTGACAGGACCCACTTCGCCCTACGAGCAGTACTTC. Translating it yields CASSQVFVTGPTSPYEQYF.

V and J are TRBV2 and TRBJ1-3; a possible D gene is TRBD1 (6 bases). V lost 4 bases and J 0 bases, leaving 10 bases between the germline ends. This CDR3 comprises 15 residues. Germline V gene lookup returns CDR1 SNHLY and CDR2 FYNNEI. The CDR3 protein is CASSADRISGNTIYF. CDR3 in DNA: TGTGCCAGCAGTGCCGACAGGATCTCTGGAAACACCATATATTTT.

The chain uses TRBV28 and TRBJ1-2, with 7 bases matching TRBD1. The CDR3 runs 13 residues. CDR1 is MDHEN and CDR2 is SYDVKM in the germline V gene. The trim removed 8 bases at V and 4 bases at J, leaving 7 bases unmatched. CDR3 in amino acids: CASLAQGPYGYTF. CDR3 in DNA: TGTGCCAGCCTGGCACAGGGGCCCTATGGCTACACCTTC.

This clone was picked up one time. The V call is TRBV18, the J call TRBJ2-5; D might be TRBD1 (6 bases). Germline CDR1 and CDR2: KGHSH and LQKENI. CDR3 length: 17 residues. V was trimmed by 3 bases and J by 2 bases, leaving 19 bases between them. CDR3 sequence reads: CASSPRQALGRQETQYF. The CDR3 nucleotides read TGTGCCAGCTCACCGCGACAGGCCCTAGGACGTCAAGAGACCCAGTACTTC. The complete variable domain, with remaining parts taken from reference TRBV18 and TRBJ2-5, reads NAGVMQNPRHLVRRRGQEARLRCSPMKGHSHVYWYRQLPEEGLKFMVYLQKENIIDESGMPKERFSAEFPKEGPSILRIQQVVRGDSAAYFCASSPRQALGRQETQYFGPGTRLLVL.

The chain combines TRBV18 with TRBJ1-2, with 8 bases matching TRBD1. This CDR3 region has 14 residues. The germline V gene has CDR1 KGHSH and CDR2 LQKENI. The V and J ends lost 6 bases and 4 bases, in that order; junction bases with no gene match: 7. CDR3 in amino acids: CASSLNTGGYGYTF. The CDR3 region has the DNA TGTGCCAGCTCTCTAAATACAGGGGGCTATGGCTACACCTTC.

The chain couples TRBV5-1 to TRBJ2-5; possible D gene TRBD2, 6 bases. Germline CDR1 SGHRS, CDR2 YFSETQ. V was pared by 0 bases and J by 2 bases, with 11 bases between. The CDR3 spans 15 residues. The CDR3 is CASSLDSGGQETQYF. The CDR3 DNA follows: TGCGCCAGCAGCTTGGATTCTGGGGGGCAAGAGACCCAGTACTTC.

V gene TRBV3-1 (or the pseudogene TRBV3-2) combines with J gene TRBJ2-1; 12 positions agree with TRBD2. The length of the CDR3 is 15 residues. V dropped 5 bases and J dropped 4; count of bases not matched to a gene: 3. The germline gives CDR1 LGHDT, CDR2 YNNKEL (reference sequence). Here the CDR3 DNA reads TGTGCCAGCAGCTCGACTAGCGGGAGTTACAATGAGCAGTTCTTC. This encodes CASSSTSGSYNEQFF.

The chain is built from TRBV3-1 (or the pseudogene TRBV3-2) and TRBJ1-3; D is undetermined. CDR3 length: 15 amino acids. In germline, CDR1 is LGHDT, CDR2 YNNKEL (reference sequence). The V gene lost 3 bases and the J gene lost 0 bases, with 9 bases spanning the gap. For the CDR3, the DNA is TGTGCCAGCAGCCATCGAGGCAGCTCTGGAAACACCATATATTTT. This encodes CASSHRGSSGNTIYF.

The rearrangement links TRBV30 to TRBJ2-5; 11 positions match TRBD2. This CDR3 spans 17 amino acids. The V segment lost 0 bases and the J segment 5 bases; nucleotides outside the gene matches: 11. Per the germline V gene, CDR1 is GTSNPN and CDR2 is SVGIG (reference sequence). CDR3 region: CAWSVRNSGRAEETQYF. The CDR3 nucleotides are TGTGCCTGGAGTGTACGTAATAGCGGGAGGGCGGAGGAGACCCAGTACTTC. The variable domain in full, with the rest retrieved from reference TRBV30 and TRBJ2-5, is SQTIHQWPATLVQPVGSPLSLECTVEGTSNPNLYWYRQAAGRGLQLLFYSVGIGQISSEVPQNLSASRPQDRQFILSSKKLLLSDSGFYLCAWSVRNSGRAEETQYFGPGTRLLVL.

The chain employs TRBV6-5 and TRBJ1-5, with D perhaps matching TRBD1 (5 bases). Per the germline V gene, CDR1 is MNHEY and CDR2 is SVGAGI. Trimming removed 3 bases at V and 7 bases at J, with 10 bases between. The CDR3 contains 13 residues. The CDR3 region has the DNA TGTGCCAGCAGTTATCAGGGTGAGCAGCCCCAGCATTTT. This translates into CASSYQGEQPQHF.

Here the CDR3 reads CASSSRTQSLTGELFF. For the CDR3, the DNA is TGCGCCAGCAGCTCGAGAACTCAATCACTCACCGGGGAGCTGTTTTTT. V usage is TRBV5-1 and J usage is TRBJ2-2; D unclear. The ends were cut back, 3 bases at V and 4 bases at J, with 16 bases in the middle. Germline CDR1 and CDR2: SGHRS and YFSETQ. The CDR3 is 16 amino acids. The full variable domain, with the rest looked up from reference TRBV5-1 and TRBJ2-2, is KAGVTQTPRYLIKTRGQQVTLSCSPISGHRSVSWYQQTPGQGLQFLFEYFSETQRNKGNFPGRFSGRQFSNSRSEMNVSTLELGDSALYLCASSSRTQSLTGELFFGEGSRLTVL.

The chain joins TRBV3-1 (or the pseudogene TRBV3-2) to TRBJ2-1, with 8 bases fitting TRBD2. V was clipped by 3 bases and J by 7 bases; unmatched bases: 11. The CDR3 totals 16 residues. The V gene's germline CDR1 is LGHDT and CDR2 YNNKEL (reference sequence). The CDR3 reads CASSHLRGTSANEQFF. The CDR3 region has the DNA TGTGCCAGCAGCCATTTGAGGGGGACTAGTGCGAATGAGCAGTTCTTC.

V gene TRBV6-5 combines with J gene TRBJ2-7, with TRBD2 matching 9 bases. This CDR3 is 13 amino acids long. The germline V gene encodes CDR1 MNHEY and CDR2 SVGAGI. V lost 5 bases and J lost 4; bases outside the gene matches: 3. The DNA of the CDR3 is TGTGCCAGCAGTCTAGCGGGATCGTACGAGCAGTACTTC. Amino acids: CASSLAGSYEQYF.

J is TRBJ1-2 and V is TRBV3-1 (or the pseudogene TRBV3-2); D gene ambiguous. The CDR3 length is 14 residues. V lost 0 bases and J lost 8, with 13 bases in between. Per germline, CDR1 LGHDT and CDR2 YNNKEL (reference sequence). In DNA, the CDR3 is TGTGCCAGCAGCCAAGATGCAGACTCTCGAGGCTACACCTTC. It specifies CASSQDADSRGYTF.

This clone was detected once. This sequence joins TRBV7-8 and TRBJ2-2; 12 nucleotides agree with TRBD2. The CDR3 contains 15 residues. Trimming took 5 bases from V and 6 from J; bases not matched to a gene: 4. From germline, CDR1 is SGHVS and CDR2 FQNEAQ. The CDR3 DNA reads as TGTGCCAGCAGCCGACTAGCGGGAGTGGCCGGGGAGCTGTTTTTT. Translating gives CASSRLAGVAGELFF.

V usage is TRBV5-1 and J usage is TRBJ2-2, with TRBD2 as a possible D gene (6 bases). V lost 4 bases and J 1 base, leaving 14 bases between the germline ends. The CDR3 runs to 16 residues. CDR1 SGHRS and CDR2 YFSETQ come from the germline V gene. CDR3 sequence reads: CASSATGTRNTGELFF. In DNA form, the CDR3 reads TGCGCCAGCAGCGCCACCGGGACTCGGAACACCGGGGAGCTGTTTTTT.